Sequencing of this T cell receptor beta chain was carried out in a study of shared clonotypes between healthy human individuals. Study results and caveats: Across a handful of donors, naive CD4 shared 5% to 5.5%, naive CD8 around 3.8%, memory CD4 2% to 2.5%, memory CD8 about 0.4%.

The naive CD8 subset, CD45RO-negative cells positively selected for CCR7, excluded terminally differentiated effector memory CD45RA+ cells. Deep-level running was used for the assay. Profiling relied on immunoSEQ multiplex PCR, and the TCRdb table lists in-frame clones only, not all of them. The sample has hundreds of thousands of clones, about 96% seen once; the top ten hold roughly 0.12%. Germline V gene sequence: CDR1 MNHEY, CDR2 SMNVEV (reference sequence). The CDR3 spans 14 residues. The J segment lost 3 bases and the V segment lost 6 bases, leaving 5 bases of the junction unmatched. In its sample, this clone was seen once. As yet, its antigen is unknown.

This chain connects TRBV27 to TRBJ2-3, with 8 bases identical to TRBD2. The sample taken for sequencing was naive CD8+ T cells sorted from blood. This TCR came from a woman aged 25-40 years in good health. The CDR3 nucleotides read TGTGCCAGCAGCTCCGGGGGGGTAACAGATACGCAGTATTTT. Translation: CASSSGGVTDTQYF.